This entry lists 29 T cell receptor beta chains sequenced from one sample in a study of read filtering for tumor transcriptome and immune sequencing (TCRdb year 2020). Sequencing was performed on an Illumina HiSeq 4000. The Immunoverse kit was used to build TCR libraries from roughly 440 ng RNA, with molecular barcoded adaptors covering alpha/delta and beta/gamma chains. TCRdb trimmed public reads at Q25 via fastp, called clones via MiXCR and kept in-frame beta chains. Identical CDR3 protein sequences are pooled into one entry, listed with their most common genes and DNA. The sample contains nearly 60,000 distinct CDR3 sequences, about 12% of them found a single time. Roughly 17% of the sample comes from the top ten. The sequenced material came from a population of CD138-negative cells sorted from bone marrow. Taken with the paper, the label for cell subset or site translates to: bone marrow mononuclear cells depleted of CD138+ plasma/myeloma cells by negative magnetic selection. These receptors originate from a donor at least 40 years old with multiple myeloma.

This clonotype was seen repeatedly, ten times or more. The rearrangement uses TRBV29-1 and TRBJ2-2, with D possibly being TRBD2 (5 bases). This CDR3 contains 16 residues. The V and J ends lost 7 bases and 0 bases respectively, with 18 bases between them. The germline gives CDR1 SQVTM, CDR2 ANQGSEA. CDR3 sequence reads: CSGSRGRTANTGELFF. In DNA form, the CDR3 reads TGCAGCGGCAGCCGGGGTCGAACCGCGAACACCGGGGAGCTGTTTTTT.

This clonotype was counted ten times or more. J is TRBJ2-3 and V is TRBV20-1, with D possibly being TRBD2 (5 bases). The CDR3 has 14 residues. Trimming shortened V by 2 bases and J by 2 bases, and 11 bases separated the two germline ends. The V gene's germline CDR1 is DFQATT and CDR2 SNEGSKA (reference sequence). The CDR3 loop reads CSARSSEVTDTQYF. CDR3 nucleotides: TGCAGTGCTAGAAGTAGCGAGGTCACAGATACGCAGTATTTT.

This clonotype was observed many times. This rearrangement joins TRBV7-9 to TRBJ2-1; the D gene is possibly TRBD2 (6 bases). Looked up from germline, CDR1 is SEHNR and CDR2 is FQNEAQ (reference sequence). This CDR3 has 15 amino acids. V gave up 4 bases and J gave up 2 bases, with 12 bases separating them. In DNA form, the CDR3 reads TGTGCCAGCAGCTCTGGTCGGGGGACCTACAATGAGCAGTTCTTC. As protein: CASSSGRGTYNEQFF. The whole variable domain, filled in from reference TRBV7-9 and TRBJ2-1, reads DTGVSQNPRHKITKRGQNVTFRCDPISEHNRLYWYRQTLGQGPEFLTYFQNEAQLEKSRLLSDRFSAERPKGSFSTLEIQRTEQGDSAMYLCASSSGRGTYNEQFFGPGTRLTVL.

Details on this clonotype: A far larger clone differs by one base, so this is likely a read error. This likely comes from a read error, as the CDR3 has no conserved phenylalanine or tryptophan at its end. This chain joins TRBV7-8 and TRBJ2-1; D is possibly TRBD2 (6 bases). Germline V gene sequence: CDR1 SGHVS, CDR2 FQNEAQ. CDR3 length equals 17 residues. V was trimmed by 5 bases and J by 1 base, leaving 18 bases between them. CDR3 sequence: CASSPAPTSMSYNEQFS. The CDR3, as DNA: TGTGCCAGCAGCCCCGCCCCTACTAGCATGTCCTACAATGAGCAGTTCTCC.

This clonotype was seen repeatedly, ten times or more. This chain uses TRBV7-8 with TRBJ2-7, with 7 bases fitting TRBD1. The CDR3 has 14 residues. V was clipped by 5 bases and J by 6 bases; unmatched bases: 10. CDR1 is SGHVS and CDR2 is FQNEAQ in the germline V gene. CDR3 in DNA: TGTGCCAGCAGCATCCGGGACAGAGCCTCCGAGCAGTACTTC. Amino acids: CASSIRDRASEQYF. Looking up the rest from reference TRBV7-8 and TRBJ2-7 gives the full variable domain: GAGVSQSPRYKVAKRGQDVALRCDPISGHVSLFWYQQALGQGPEFLTYFQNEAQLDKSGLPSDRFFAERPEGSVSTLKIQRTQQEDSAVYLCASSIRDRASEQYFGPGTRLTVT.

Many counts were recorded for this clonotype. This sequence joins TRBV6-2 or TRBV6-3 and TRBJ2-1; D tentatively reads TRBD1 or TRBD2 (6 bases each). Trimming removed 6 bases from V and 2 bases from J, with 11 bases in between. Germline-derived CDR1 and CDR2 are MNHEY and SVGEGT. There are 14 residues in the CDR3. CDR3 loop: CASSGRGPYNEQFF. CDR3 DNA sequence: TGTGCCAGCAGCGGACGGGGGCCCTACAATGAGCAGTTCTTC.

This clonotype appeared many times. DNA of the CDR3: TGTGCCAGTAGTCCCGGGACAGGCTACAATGAGCAGTTCTTC. It translates to CASSPGTGYNEQFF. The chain recombines TRBV19 with TRBJ2-1, with 8 bases identical to TRBD1. The germline gives CDR1 LNHDA, CDR2 SQIVND (reference sequence). CDR3 length: 14 amino acids. With 5 bases clipped from V and 3 bases from J, the junction kept 3 bases outside the gene matches.

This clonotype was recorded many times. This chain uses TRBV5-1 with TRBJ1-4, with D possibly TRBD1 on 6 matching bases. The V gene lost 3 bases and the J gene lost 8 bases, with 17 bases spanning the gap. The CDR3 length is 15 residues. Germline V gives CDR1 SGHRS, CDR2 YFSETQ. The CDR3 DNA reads TGCGCCAGCAGCTCCCAAAGGGGGTTACGAGAAAAACTGTTTTTT. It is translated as CASSSQRGLREKLFF.

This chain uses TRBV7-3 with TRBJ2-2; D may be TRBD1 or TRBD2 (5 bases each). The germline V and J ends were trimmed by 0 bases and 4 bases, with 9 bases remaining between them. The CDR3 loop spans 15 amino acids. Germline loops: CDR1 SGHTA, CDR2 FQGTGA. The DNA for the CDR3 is TGTGCCAGCAGCTTAACGGGGGTACTCACCGGGGAGCTGTTTTTT. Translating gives CASSLTGVLTGELFF. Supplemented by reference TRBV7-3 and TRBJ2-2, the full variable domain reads GAGVSQTPSNKVTEKGKYVELRCDPISGHTALYWYRQSLGQGPEFLIYFQGTGAADDSGLPNDRFFAVRPEGSVSTLKIQRTERGDSAVYLCASSLTGVLTGELFFGEGSRLTVL.

CDR3 amino acids: CASSPSVGSEYF. In DNA, the CDR3 is TGTGCCAGCAGCCCCTCAGTGGGGTCGGAGTACTTC. The chain uses TRBV7-6 and TRBJ2-7; no reliable D call. The CDR3 loop spans 12 amino acids. CDR1 is SGHVS, CDR2 FNYEAQ, per germline. Deletions cut 5 bases from V and 11 bases from J, with 16 bases between.

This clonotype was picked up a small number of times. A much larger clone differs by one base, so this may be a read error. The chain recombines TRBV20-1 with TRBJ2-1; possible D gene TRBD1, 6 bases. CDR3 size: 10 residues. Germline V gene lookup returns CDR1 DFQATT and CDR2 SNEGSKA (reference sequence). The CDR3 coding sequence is TGCAGTGCTACCAGGGGTGAGCAGCTCTTC. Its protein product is CSATRGEQLF.

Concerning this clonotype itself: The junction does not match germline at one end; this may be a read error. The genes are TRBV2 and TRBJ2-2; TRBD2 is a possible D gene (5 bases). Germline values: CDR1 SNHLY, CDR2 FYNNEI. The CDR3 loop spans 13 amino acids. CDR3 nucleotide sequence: TGTGCCAGCAGTGTACAGAACACCGGGGAGCCGTTGTTT. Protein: CASSVQNTGEPLF.

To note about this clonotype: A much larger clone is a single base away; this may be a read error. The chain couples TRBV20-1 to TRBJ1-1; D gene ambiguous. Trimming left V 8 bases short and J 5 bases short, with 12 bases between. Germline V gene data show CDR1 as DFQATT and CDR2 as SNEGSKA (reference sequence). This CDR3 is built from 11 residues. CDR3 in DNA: TGCAGTCCCGATCGGCGGACTGAAGCTTTCTTT. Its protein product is CSPDRRTEAFF.

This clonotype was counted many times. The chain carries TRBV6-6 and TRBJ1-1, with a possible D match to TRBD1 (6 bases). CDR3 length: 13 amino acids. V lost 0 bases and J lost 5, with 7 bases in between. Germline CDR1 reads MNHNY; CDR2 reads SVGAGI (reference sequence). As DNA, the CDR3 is TGTGCCAGCAGTTACTCGACAGGTACTGAAGCTTTCTTT. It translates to CASSYSTGTEAFF.

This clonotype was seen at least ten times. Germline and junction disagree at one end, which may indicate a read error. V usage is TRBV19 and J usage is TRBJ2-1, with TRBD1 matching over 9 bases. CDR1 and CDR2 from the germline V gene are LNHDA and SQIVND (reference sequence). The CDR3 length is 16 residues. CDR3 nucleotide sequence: TGTGCCAGTAGGGACAGGGGAAGGGGCCCCTACAATGAGCAGTCCTTC. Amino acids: CASRDRGRGPYNEQSF.

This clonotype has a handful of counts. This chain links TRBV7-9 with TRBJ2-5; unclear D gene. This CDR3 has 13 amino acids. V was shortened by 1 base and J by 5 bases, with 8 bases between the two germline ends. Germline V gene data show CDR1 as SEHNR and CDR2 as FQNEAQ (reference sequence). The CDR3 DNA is TGTGCCAGCAGCTTAGTTGAGAGGGAGACCCAGTACTTC. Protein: CASSLVERETQYF.

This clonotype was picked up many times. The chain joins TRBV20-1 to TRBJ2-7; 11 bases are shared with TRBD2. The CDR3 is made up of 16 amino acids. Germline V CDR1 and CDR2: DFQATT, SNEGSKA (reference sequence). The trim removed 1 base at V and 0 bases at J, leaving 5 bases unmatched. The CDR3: CSARGASGGPSYEQYF. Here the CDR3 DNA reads TGCAGTGCTAGAGGGGCTAGCGGGGGGCCCTCCTACGAGCAGTACTTC.

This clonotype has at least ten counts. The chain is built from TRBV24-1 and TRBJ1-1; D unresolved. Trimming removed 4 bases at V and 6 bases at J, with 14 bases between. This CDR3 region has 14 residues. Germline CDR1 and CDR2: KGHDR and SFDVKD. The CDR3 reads CATSDAGGSAEAFF. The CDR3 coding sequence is TGTGCCACCAGTGACGCGGGCGGGTCCGCTGAAGCTTTCTTT.

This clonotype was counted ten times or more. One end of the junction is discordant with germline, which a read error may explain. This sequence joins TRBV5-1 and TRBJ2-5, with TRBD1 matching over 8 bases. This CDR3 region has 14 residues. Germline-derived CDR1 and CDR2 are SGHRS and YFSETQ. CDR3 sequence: CASSAGQGQETQYF. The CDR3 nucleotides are TGTGCCAGCAGCGCAGGACAGGGCCAAGAGACCCAGTACTTC.

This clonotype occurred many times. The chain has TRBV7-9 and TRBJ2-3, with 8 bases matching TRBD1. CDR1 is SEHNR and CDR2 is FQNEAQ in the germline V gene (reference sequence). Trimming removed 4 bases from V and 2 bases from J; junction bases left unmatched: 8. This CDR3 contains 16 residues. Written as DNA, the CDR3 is TGTGCCAGCAGCTGGAGTTCGACAGGGGACACAGATACGCAGTATTTT. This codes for CASSWSSTGDTDTQYF. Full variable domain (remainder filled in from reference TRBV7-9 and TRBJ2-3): DTGVSQNPRHKITKRGQNVTFRCDPISEHNRLYWYRQTLGQGPEFLTYFQNEAQLEKSRLLSDRFSAERPKGSFSTLEIQRTEQGDSAMYLCASSWSSTGDTDTQYFGPGTRLTVL.

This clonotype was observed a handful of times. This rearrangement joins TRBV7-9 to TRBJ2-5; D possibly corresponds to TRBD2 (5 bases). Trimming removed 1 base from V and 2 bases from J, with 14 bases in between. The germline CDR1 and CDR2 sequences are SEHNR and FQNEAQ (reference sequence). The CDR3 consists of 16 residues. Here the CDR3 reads CASSLDRGIRQETQYF. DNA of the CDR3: TGTGCCAGCAGCTTAGACCGGGGAATAAGGCAAGAGACCCAGTACTTC.

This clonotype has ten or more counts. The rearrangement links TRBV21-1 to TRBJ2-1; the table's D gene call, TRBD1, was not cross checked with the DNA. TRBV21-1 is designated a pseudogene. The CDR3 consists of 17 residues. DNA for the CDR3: TGTGCCAGCAGCAAGGGGGATGTTCGGACTCCCTACAATGAGCAGTTCTTC. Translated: CASSKGDVRTPYNEQFF.

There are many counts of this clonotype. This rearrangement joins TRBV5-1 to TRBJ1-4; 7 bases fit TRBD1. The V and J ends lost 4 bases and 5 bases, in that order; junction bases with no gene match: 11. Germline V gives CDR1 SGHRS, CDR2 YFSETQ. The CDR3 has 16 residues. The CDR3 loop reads CASSPTNPGQNEKLFF. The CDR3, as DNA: TGCGCCAGCAGCCCCACAAATCCGGGACAGAATGAAAAACTGTTTTTT.

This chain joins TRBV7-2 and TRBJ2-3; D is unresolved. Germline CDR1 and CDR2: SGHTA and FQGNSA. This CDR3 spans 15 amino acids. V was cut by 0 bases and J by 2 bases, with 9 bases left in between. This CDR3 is CASSLAQRDTDTQYF. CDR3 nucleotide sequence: TGTGCCAGCAGCTTAGCGCAGCGAGACACAGATACGCAGTATTTT.

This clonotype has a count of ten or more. CDR3 DNA sequence: TGTGCCAGCAGCCCTGCGAGCTCCTACAATGAGCAGTTCTTC. Translation gives CASSPASSYNEQFF. The V and J genes are TRBV7-6 and TRBJ2-1, with unresolved D. Trimming took off 5 bases at V and 0 bases at J, with 8 bases between the two ends. The CDR3 length is 14 residues. Germline assignment: CDR1 SGHVS and CDR2 FNYEAQ.

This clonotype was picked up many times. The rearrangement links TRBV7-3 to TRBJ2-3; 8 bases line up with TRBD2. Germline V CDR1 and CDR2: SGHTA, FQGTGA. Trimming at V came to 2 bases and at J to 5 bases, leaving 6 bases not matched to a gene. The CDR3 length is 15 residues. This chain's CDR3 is CASSLQTSAGDTQYF. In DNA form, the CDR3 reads TGTGCCAGCAGCTTACAGACTAGCGCCGGAGATACGCAGTATTTT.

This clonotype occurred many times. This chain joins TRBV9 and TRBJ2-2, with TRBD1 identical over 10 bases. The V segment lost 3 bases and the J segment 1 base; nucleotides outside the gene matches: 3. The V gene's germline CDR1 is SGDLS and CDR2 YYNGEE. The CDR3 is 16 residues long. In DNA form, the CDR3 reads TGTGCCAGCAGCGGACAGGGGGCTCTGAACACCGGGGAGCTGTTTTTT. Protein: CASSGQGALNTGELFF.

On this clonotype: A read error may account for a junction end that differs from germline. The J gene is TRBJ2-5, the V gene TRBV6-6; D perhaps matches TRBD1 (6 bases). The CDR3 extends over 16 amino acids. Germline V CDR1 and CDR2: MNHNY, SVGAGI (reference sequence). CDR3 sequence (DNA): TGTGCCAGCAGTTACACAGACCAGGGGCCACTAGAGACCCGGTACTTC. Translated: CASSYTDQGPLETRYF.

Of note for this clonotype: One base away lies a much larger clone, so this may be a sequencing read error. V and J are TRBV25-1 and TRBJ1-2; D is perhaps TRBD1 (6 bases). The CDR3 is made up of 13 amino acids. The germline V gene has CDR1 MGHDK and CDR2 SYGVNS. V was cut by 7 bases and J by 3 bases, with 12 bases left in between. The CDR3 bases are TGTGCCAGCACCCTTTCAGGGGACTATGGCTACACCTTC. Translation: CASTLSGDYGYTF.